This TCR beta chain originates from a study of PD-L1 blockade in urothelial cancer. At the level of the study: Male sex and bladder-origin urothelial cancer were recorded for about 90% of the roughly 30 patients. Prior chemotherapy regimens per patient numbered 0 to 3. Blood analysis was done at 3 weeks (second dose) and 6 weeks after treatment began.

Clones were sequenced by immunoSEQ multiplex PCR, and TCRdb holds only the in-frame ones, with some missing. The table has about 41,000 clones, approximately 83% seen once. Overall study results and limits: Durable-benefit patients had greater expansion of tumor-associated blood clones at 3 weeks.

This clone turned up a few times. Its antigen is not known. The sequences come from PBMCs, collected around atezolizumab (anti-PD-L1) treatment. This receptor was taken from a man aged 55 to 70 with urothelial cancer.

The CDR3 here is CASSRGEGSYNSPLHF. CDR3 DNA sequence: TGTGCCAGTAGCCGAGGCGAGGGCTCCTATAATTCACCCCTCCACTTT. This chain links TRBV19 with TRBJ1-6, with D hard to call. This CDR3 is 16 amino acids long. CDR1 and CDR2 from the germline V gene are LNHDA and SQIVND (reference sequence). V was cut by 6 bases and J by 0 bases, with 12 bases left in between.